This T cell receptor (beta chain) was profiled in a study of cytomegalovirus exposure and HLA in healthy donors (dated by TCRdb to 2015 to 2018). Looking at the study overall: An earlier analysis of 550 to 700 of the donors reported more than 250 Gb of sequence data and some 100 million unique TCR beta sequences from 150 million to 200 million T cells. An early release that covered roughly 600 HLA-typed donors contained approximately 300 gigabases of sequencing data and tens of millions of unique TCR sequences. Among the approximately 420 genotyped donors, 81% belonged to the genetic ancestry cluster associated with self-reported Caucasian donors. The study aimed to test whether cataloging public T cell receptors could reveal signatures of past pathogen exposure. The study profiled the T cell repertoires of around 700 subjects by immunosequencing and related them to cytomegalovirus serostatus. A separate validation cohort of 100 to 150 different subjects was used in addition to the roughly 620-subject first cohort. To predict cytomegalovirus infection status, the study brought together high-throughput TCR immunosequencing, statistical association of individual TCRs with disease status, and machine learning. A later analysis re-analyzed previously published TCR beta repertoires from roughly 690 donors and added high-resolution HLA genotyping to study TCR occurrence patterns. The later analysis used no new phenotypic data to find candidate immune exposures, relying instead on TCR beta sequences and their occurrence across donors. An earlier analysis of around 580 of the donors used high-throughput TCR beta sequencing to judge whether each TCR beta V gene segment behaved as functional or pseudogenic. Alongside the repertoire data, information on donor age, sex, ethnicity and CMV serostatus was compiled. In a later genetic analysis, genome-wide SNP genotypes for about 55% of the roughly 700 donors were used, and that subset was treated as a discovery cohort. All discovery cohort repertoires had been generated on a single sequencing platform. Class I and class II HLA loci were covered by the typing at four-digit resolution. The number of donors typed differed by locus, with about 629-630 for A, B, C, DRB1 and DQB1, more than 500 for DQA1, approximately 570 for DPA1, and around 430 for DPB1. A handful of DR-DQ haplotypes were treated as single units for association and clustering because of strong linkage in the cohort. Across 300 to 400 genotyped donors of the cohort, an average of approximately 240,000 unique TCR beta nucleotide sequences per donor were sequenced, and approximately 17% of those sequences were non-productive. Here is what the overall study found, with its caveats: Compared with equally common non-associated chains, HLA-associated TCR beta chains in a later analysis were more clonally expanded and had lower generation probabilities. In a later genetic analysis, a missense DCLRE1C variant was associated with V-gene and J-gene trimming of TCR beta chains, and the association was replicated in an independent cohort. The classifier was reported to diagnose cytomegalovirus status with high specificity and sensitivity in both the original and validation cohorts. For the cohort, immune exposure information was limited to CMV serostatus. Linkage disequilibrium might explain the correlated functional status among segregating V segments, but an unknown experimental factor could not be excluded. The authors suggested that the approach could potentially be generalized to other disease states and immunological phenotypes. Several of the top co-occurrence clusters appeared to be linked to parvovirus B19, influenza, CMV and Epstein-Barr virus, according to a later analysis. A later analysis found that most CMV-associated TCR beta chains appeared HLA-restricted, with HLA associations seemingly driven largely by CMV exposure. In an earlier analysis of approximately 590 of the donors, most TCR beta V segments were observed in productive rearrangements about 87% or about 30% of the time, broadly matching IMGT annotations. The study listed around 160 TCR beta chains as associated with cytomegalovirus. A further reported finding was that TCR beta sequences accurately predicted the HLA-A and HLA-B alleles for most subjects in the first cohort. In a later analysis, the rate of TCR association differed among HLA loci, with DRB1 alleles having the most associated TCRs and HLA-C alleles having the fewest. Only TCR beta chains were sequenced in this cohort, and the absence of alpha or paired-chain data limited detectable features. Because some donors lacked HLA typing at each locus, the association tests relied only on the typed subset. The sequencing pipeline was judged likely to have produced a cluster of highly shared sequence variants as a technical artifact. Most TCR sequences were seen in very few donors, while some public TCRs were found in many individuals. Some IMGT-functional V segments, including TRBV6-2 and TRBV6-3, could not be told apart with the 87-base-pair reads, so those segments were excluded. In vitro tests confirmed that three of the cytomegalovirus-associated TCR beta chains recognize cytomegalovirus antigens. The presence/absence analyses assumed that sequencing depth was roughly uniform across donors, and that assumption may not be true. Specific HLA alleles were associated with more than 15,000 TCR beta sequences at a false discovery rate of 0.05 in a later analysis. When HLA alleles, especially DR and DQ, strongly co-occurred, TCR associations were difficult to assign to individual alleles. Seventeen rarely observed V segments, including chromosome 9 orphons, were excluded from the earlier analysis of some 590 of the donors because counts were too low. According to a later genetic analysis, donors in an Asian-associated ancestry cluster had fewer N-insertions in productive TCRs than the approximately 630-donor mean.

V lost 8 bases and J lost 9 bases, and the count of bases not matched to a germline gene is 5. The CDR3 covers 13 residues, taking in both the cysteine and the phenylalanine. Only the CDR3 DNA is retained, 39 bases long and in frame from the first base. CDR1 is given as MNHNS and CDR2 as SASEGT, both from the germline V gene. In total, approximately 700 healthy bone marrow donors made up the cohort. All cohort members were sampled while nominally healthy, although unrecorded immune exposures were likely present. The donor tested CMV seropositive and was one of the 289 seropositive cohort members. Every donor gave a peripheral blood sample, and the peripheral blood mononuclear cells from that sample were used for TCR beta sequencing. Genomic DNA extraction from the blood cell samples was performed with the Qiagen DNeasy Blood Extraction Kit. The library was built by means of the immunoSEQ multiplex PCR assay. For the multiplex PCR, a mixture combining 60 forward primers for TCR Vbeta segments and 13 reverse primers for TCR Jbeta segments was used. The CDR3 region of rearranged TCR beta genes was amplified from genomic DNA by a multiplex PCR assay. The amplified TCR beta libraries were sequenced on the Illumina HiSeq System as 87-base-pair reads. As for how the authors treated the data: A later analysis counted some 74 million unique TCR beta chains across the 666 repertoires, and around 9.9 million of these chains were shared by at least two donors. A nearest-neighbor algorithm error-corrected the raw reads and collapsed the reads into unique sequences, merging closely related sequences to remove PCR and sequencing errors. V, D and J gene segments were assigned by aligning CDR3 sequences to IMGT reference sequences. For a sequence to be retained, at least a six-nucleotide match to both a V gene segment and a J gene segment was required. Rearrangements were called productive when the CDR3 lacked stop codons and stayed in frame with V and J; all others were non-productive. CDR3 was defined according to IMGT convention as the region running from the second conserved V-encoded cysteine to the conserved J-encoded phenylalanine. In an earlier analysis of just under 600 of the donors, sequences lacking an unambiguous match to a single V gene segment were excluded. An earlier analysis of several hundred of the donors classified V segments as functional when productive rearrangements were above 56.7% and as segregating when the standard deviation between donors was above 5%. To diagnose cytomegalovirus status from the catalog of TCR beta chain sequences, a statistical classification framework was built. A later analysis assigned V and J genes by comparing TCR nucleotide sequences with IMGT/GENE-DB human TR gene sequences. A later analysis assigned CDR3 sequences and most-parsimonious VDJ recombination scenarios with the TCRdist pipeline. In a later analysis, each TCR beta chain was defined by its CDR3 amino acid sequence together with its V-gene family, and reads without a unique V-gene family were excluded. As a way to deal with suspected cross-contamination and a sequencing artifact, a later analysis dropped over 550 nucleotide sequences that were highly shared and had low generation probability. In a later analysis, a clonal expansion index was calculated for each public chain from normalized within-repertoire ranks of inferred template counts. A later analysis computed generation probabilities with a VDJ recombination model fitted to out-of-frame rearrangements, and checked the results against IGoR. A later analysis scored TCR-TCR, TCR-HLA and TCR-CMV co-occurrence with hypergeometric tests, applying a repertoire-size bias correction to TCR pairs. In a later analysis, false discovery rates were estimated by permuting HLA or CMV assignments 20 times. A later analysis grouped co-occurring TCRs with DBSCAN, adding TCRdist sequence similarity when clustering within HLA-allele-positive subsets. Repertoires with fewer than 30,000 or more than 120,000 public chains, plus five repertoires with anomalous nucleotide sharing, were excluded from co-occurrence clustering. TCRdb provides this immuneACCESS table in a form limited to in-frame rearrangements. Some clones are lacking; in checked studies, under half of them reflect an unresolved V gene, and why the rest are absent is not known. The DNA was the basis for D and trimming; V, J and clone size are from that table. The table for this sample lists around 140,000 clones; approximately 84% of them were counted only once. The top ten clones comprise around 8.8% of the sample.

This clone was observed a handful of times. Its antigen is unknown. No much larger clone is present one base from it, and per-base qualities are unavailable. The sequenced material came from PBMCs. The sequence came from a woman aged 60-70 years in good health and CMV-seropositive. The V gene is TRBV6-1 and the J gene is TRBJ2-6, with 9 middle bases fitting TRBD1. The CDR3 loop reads CASLDRGYNVLTF. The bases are TGTGCCAGCCTAGACAGGGGGTACAACGTCCTGACTTTC.